This T cell receptor beta chain was sequenced for a study of graft-versus-host responses after intestinal transplantation. This clone was seen only a few times. Data came from immunoSEQ multiplex PCR; TCRdb stores just in-frame clones and leaves some out. Among 13,000 to 15,000 clones listed, 25% to 40% were seen once. The J segment lost 3 bases and the V segment lost 6 bases, leaving 4 bases of the junction unmatched. CDR1 MNHNY and CDR2 SVGAGI come from the germline V gene (reference sequence). The length of the CDR3 is 13 residues. The authors plated approximately 200,000 CFSE-labeled responder cells with approximately 200,000 irradiated, violet-dye-labeled stimulator cells. Sorted cells were CFSE-low CD3+CD4+ or CD3+CD8+ proliferating responders. General study points: Clonal ratios of graft-versus-host to host-versus-graft in allografts were high for patients exhibiting graft-donor T cell macrochimerism. GvH clones were identified in recipient marrow, with some first appearing in ileum or blood.

V and J are TRBV6-6 and TRBJ1-1; 7 bases match TRBD1. The sequence was collected from a human patient who received an intestinal transplant. The specimen was alloreactive CD4+ T cells from a mixed lymphocyte reaction culture, collected before intestinal transplant. Subset noted: CFSE-low proliferating T cells sorted from roughly 6-day pre-transplant mixed lymphocyte reaction (GvH or HvG direction). The CDR3 protein is CASSRDSDTEAFF. The CDR3 DNA reads TGTGCCAGCAGCAGGGACAGTGACACTGAAGCTTTCTTT.